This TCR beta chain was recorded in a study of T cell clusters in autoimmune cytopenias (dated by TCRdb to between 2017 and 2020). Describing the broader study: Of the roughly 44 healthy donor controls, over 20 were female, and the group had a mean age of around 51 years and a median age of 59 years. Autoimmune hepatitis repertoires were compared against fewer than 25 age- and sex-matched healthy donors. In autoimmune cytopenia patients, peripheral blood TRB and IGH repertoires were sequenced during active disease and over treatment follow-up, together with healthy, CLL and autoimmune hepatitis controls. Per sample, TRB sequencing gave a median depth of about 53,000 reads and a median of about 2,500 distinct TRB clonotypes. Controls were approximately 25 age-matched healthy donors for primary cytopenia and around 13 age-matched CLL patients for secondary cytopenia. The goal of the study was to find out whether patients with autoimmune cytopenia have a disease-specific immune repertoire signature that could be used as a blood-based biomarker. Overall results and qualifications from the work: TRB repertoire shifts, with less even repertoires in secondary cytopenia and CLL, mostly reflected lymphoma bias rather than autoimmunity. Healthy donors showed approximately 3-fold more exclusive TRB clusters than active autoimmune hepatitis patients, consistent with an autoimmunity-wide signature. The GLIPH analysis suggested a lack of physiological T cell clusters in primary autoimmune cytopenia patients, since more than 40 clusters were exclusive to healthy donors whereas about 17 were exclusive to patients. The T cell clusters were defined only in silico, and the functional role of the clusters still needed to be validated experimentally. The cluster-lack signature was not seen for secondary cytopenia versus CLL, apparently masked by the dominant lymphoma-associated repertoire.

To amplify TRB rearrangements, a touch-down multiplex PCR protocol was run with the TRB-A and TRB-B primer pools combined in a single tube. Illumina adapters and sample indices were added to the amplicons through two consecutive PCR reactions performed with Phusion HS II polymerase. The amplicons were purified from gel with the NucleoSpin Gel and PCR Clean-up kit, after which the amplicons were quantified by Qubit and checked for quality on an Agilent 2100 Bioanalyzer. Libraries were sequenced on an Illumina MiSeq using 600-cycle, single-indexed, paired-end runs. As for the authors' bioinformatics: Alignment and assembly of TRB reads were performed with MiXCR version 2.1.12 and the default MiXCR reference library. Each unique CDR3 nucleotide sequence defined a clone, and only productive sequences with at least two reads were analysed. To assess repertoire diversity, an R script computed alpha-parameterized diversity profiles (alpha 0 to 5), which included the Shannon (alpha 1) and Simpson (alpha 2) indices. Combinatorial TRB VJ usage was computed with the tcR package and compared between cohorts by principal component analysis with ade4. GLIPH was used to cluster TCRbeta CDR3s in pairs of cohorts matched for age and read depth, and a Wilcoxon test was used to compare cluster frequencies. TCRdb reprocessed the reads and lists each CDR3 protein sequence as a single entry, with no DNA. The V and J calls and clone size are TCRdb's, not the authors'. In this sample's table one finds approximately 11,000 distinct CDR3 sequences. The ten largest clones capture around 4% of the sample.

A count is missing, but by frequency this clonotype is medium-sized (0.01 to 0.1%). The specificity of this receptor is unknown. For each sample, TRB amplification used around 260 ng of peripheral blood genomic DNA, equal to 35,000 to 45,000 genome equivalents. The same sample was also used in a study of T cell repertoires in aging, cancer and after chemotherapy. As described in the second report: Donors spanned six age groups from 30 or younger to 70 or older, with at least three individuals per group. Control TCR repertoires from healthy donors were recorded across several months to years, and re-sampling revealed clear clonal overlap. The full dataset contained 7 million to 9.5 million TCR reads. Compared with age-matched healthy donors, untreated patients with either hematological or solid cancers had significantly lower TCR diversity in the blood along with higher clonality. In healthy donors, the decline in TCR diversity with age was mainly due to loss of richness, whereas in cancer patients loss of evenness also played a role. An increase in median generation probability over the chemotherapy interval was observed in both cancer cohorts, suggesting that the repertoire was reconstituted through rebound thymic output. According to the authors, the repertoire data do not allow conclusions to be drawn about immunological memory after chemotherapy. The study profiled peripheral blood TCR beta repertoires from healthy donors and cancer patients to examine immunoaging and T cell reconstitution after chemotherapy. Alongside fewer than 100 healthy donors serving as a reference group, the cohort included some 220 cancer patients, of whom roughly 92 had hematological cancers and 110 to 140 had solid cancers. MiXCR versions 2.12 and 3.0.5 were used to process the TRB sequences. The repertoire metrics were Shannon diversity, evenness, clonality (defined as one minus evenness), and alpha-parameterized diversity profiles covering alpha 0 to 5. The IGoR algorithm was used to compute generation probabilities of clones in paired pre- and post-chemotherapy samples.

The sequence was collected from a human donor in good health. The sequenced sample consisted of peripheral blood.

CDR3 sequence: CASSAESGGADTQYF. The rearranged segments are TRBV6-4 and TRBJ2-3; lacking DNA, the TRBD2 call made by TCRdb goes unchecked. Counted from cysteine to phenylalanine, this CDR3 has 15 amino acids. No nucleotide data were recorded. CDR1 and CDR2 were assigned from the germline V gene as MRHNA and SNTAGT.